The 16 T cell receptor beta chains listed next were all sequenced from one sample in a study of monozygotic twins with inflammatory bowel disease. Following a re-call of the 5' RACE reads, TCRdb has one entry per CDR3 protein and lacks DNA. This listing includes around 450,000 distinct CDR3 sequences. The sample was blood. The receptor source for this set is a human donor with ulcerative colitis or Crohn's disease, or a healthy co-twin of an affected twin (not recorded which).

This rearrangement joins TRBV12-3 or TRBV12-4 to TRBJ2-2. CDR3 length: 13 residues. This CDR3 reads CASSFHNTGELFF.

The V call is TRBV5-1, the J call TRBJ1-1; TCRdb designates TRBD1, a call that cannot be tested without DNA. This CDR3 is built from 16 residues. Per the germline V gene, CDR1 is SGHRS and CDR2 is YFSETQ. CDR3 sequence reads: CASSSPPGQGDTEAFF.

The J gene is TRBJ1-6, the V gene TRBV2. Looked up from germline, CDR1 is SNHLY and CDR2 is FYNNEI. The CDR3 contains 14 residues. The CDR3 protein is CASRVSANNSPLHF. Filled out from reference TRBV2 and TRBJ1-6, the complete variable domain reads EPEVTQTPSHQVTQMGQEVILRCVPISNHLYFYWYRQILGQKVEFLVSFYNNEISEKSEIFDDQFSVERPDGSNFTLKIRSTKLEDSAMYFCASRVSANNSPLHFGNGTRLTVT.

The gene calls are TRBV20-1 and TRBJ2-3; checking the TCRdb D call of TRBD1 is not possible without DNA. The CDR3 covers 15 residues. Germline assignment: CDR1 DFQATT and CDR2 SNEGSKA (reference sequence). The CDR3: CSAPVGGRRTDTQYF.

The rearrangement links TRBV14 to TRBJ2-1; TCRdb outputs TRBD2, but without DNA this stays unchecked. Germline CDR1 is SGHDN and CDR2 is FVKESK. CDR3 length: 16 amino acids. The CDR3 loop reads CASSQERLAKVNEQFF.

The genes are TRBV9 and TRBJ1-2; as DNA is missing, the TRBD1 call by TCRdb cannot be tested. Germline CDR1 is SGDLS and CDR2 is YYNGEE. The CDR3 sequence is 15 residues long. The CDR3: CASSVVVGEHYGYTF.

The chain couples TRBV27 to TRBJ2-7; TCRdb selects TRBD1, and the lack of DNA leaves this call unchecked. The length of the CDR3 is 20 residues. Germline-derived CDR1 and CDR2 are MNHEY and SMNVEV (reference sequence). CDR3 protein: CASSPKQSLRDRLSYREQYF.

The chain recombines TRBV11-2 with TRBJ1-2. CDR1 and CDR2 from the germline V gene are SGHAT and FQNNGV. This CDR3 spans 15 amino acids. The CDR3 loop is CASTFGPAFRYGYTF.

The chain carries TRBV2 and TRBJ2-1; TCRdb lists TRBD1, though no DNA is available to test this call. The CDR3 is made up of 16 amino acids. Germline V lookup: CDR1 SNHLY, CDR2 FYNNEI. CDR3 region: CASSVEGAGGPNEQFF.

The chain employs TRBV28 and TRBJ2-2; TCRdb's D call, TRBD1, is unchecked because there is no DNA. The CDR3 spans 16 residues. CDR1 and CDR2 from the germline V gene are MDHEN and SYDVKM. CDR3 region: CASSLGGSTWTGELFF. Variable domain in full (rest from reference TRBV28 and TRBJ2-2): DVKVTQSSRYLVKRTGEKVFLECVQDMDHENMFWYRQDPGLGLRLIYFSYDVKMKEKGDIPEGYSVSREKKERFSLILESASTNQTSMYLCASSLGGSTWTGELFFGEGSRLTVL.

This chain joins TRBV5-6 and TRBJ2-7; TCRdb proposes TRBD1, but this gene call is untestable without DNA. The CDR3 has 14 residues. CDR1 is SGHDT and CDR2 is YYEEEE in the germline V gene. This CDR3 reads CASSASGFSNEQYF.

V usage is TRBV6-5 and J usage is TRBJ2-7; without DNA, the TCRdb call of TRBD2 cannot be checked. CDR3 length equals 15 residues. Germline V lookup: CDR1 MNHEY, CDR2 SVGAGI. The CDR3 protein is CASNLKGPVEYEQYF.

The CDR3: CASSQGQGVFEKLFF. The chain is built from TRBV3-1 and TRBJ1-4; TCRdb calls TRBD1, which cannot be checked without DNA. The CDR3 has 15 residues. Looked up from germline, CDR1 is LGHDT and CDR2 is YNNKEL (reference sequence).

The chain employs TRBV5-5 and TRBJ2-3; TCRdb picks TRBD2, but there is no DNA to check that call. Looked up from germline, CDR1 is SGHKS and CDR2 is YYEKEE (reference sequence). The CDR3 runs 16 residues. CDR3 region: CASSWGLAGRTDTQYF. The variable domain in full, with the rest retrieved from reference TRBV5-5 and TRBJ2-3, is DAGVTQSPTHLIKTRGQQVTLRCSPISGHKSVSWYQQVLGQGPQFIFQYYEKEERGRGNFPDRFSARQFPNYSSELNVNALLLGDSALYLCASSWGLAGRTDTQYFGPGTRLTVL.

The chain couples TRBV18 to TRBJ1-1; TCRdb lists TRBD1, though no DNA is available to test this call. Per germline, CDR1 KGHSH and CDR2 LQKENI. The CDR3 has 15 amino acids. CDR3 residues: CASSPRTGVDTEAFF.

The chain joins TRBV3-1 to TRBJ2-7; the TRBD1 assignment by TCRdb is unverifiable without DNA. Germline V gene lookup returns CDR1 LGHDT and CDR2 YNNKEL (reference sequence). The CDR3 runs 14 residues. The CDR3 sequence: CASSQGTARYEQYF.